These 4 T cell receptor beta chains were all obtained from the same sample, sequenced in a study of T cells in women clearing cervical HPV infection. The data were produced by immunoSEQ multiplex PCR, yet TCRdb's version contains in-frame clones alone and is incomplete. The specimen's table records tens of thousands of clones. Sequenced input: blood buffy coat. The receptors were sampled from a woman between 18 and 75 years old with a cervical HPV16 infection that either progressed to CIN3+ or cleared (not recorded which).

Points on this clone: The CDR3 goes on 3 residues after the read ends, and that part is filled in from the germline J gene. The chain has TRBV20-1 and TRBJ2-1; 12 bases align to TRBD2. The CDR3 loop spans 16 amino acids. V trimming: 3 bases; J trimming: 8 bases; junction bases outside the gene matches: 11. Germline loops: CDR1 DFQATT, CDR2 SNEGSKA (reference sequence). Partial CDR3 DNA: TGCAGTGCTAGCCCGGCGGGACTAGCGGGTTGGGATGAG. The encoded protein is CSASPAGLAGWDE. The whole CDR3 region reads CSASPAGLAGWDEQFF.

Incomplete CDR3 DNA: TGTGCCAGCAGCATCTGGCAGGGGAGTTGGGATACG. This codes for CASSIWQGSWDT. The CDR3 in its entirety is CASSIWQGSWDTQYF. The V call is TRBV7-6, the J call TRBJ2-3, with D perhaps TRBD1 (6 bases). The CDR3 end falls 3 residues outside the read, so it is completed with the germline J gene. Germline V gene sequence: CDR1 SGHVS, CDR2 FNYEAQ. The V gene lost 5 bases and the J gene lost 6 bases, with 18 bases spanning the gap. There are 15 residues in the CDR3. The full variable domain, in which reference TRBV7-6 and TRBJ2-3 provide the parts outside the CDR3, is GAGVSQSPRYKVTKRGQDVALRCDPISGHVSLYWYRQALGQGPEFLTYFNYEAQQDKSGLPNDRFSAERPEGSISTLTIQRTEQRDSAMYRCASSIWQGSWDTQYFGPGTRLTVL.

CDR3 DNA (partial): TGTGCCAGCAGCCCTAGCGGTACTCTCAATGAG. Translation gives CASSPSGTLNE. The whole CDR3 region reads CASSPSGTLNEQFF. This rearrangement joins TRBV7-2 to TRBJ2-1, with TRBD2 matching 7 bases. The read ends 3 residues early relative to the CDR3; the germline J gene fills the gap. CDR1 and CDR2 (germline): SGHTA, FQGNSA. Losses at the gene ends were 5 bases for V and 6 bases for J; bases not matched to a gene: 7. CDR3 size: 14 residues.

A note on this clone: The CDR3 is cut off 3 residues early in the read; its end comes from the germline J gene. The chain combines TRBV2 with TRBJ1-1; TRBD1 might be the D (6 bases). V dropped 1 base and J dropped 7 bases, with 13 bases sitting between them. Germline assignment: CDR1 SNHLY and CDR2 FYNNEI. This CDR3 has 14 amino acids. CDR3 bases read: TGTGCCAGCAGTGAAGTGAGGGGGTATGGTGAA. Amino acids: CASSEVRGYGE. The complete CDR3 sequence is CASSEVRGYGEAFF.